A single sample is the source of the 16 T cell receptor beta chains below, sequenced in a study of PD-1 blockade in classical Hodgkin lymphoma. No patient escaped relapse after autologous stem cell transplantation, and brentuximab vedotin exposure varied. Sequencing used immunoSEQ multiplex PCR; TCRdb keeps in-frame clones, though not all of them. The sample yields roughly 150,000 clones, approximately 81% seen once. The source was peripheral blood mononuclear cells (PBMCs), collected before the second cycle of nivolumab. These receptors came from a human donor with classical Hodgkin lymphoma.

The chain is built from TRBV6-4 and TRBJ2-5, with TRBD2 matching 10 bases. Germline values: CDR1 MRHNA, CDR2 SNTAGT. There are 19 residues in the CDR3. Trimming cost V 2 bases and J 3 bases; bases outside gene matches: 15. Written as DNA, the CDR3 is TGTGCCAGCAGTGACCCTACTCATCTAGCGGGGGATTGGAAAGAGACCCAGTACTTC. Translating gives CASSDPTHLAGDWKETQYF.

The CDR3 loop reads CASSLSYTEAFF. For the CDR3, the DNA is TGTGCCAGCAGCTTAAGCTACACTGAAGCTTTCTTT. The rearrangement joins TRBV11-2 to TRBJ1-1; no firm D call. Trimming shortened V by 2 bases and J by 3 bases, and 4 bases separated the two germline ends. The CDR3 covers 12 residues. The germline V gene has CDR1 SGHAT and CDR2 FQNNGV.

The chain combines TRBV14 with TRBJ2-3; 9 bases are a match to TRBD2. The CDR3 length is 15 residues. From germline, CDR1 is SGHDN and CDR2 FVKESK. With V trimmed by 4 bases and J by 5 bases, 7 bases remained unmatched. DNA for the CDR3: TGTGCCAGCAGCCCCTTAGCGGGAGCGGGAGATACGCAGTATTTT. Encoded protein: CASSPLAGAGDTQYF.

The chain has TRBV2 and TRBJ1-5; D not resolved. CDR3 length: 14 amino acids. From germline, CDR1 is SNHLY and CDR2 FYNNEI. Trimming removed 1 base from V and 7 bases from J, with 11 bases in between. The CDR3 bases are TGTGCCAGCAGTGAAGAAGGGCTGGGGCAGCCCCAGCATTTT. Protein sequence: CASSEEGLGQPQHF.

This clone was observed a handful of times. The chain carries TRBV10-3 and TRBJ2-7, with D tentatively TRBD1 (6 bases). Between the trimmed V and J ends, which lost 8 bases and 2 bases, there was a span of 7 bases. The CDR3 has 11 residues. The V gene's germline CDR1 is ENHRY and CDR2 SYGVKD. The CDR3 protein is CAIGQTYEQYF. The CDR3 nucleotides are TGTGCCATCGGACAGACCTACGAGCAGTACTTC.

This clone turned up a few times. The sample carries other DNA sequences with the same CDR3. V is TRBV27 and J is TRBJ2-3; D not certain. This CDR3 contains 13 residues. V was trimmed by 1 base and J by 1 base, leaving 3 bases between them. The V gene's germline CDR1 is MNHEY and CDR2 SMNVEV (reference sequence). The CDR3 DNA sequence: TGTGCCAGCAGTTTATGGGGCACAGATACGCAGTATTTT. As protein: CASSLWGTDTQYF.

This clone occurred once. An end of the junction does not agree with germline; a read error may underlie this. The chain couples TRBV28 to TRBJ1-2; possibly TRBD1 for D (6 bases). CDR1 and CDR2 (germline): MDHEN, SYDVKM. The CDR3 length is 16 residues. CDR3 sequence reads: CASSLAGALLNYGHTF. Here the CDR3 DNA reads TGTGCCAGCAGTTTAGCGGGGGCGCTTCTTAACTATGGCCACACCTTC.

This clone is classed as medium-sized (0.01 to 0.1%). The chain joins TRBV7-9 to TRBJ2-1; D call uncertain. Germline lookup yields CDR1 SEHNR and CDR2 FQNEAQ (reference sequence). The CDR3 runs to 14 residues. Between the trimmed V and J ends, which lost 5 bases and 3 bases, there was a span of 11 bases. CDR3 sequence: CASSTRARYNEQFF. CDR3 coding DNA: TGTGCCAGCAGCACCCGGGCCCGCTACAATGAGCAGTTCTTC.

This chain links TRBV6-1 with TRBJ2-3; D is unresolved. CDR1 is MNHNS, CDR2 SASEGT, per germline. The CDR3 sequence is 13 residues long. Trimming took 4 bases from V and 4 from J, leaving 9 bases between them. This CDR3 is CASSVESPDTQYF. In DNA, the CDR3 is TGTGCCAGCAGTGTAGAGAGTCCAGATACGCAGTATTTT.

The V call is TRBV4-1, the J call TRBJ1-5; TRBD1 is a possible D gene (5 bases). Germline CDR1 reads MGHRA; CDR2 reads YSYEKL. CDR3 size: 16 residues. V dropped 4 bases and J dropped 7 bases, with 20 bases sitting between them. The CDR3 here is CASSPQRGANGQPQHF. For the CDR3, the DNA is TGCGCCAGCAGCCCCCAAAGGGGCGCAAACGGACAGCCCCAGCATTTT.

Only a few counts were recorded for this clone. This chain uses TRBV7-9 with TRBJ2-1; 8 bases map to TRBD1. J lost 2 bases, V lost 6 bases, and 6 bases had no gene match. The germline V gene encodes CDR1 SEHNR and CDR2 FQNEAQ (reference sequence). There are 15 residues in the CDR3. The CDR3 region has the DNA TGTGCCAGCAGACCGACAGGGGACCCCTACAATGAGCAGTTCTTC. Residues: CASRPTGDPYNEQFF.

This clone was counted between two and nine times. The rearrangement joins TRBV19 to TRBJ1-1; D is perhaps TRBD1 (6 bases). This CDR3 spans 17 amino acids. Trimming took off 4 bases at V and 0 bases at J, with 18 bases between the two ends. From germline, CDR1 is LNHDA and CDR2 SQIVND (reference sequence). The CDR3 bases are TGTGCCAGTAGTAAGGGGAAGGGGGAGTTCATGAACACTGAAGCTTTCTTT. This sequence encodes CASSKGKGEFMNTEAFF.

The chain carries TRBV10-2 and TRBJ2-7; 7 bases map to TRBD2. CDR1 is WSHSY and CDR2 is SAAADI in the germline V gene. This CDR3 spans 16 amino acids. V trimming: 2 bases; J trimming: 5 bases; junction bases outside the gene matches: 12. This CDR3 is CASSEGGGGEINEQYF. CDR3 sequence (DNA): TGCGCCAGCAGTGAGGGGGGGGGAGGGGAAATCAACGAGCAGTACTTC.

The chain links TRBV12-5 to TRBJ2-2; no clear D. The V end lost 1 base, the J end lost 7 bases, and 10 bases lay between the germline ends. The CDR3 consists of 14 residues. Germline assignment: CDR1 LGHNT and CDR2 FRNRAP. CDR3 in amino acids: CASGLGHGGGELFF. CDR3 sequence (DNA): TGTGCTAGTGGTTTGGGTCACGGCGGCGGGGAGCTGTTTTTT.

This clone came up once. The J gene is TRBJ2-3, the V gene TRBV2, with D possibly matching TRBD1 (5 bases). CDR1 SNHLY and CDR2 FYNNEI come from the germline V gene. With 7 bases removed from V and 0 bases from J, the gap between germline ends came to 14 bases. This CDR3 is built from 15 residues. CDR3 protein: CASKRDRPSTDTQYF. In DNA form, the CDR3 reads TGTGCCAGCAAAAGAGACAGACCTAGCACAGATACGCAGTATTTT.

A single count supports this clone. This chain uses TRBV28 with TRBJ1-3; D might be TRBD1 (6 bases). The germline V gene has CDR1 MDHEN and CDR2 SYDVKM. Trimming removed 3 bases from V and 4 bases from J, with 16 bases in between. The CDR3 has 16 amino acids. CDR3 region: CASSFPRTGSGNTIYF. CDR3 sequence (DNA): TGTGCCAGCAGTTTCCCGAGAACAGGGAGCGGAAACACCATATATTTT. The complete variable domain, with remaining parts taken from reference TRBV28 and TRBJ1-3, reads DVKVTQSSRYLVKRTGEKVFLECVQDMDHENMFWYRQDPGLGLRLIYFSYDVKMKEKGDIPEGYSVSREKKERFSLILESASTNQTSMYLCASSFPRTGSGNTIYFGEGSWLTVV.